Listed here are 32 T cell receptor beta chains from one sample, sequenced in a study of T cell repertoires in cytomegalovirus infection (dated by TCRdb to between 2018 and 2021). The sequencer listed for this sample is Illumina HiSeq 1500. The raw public data were reprocessed by TCRdb itself: fastp quality trimming at Q25, MiXCR clonotype calling, in-frame beta chains only. CDR3 protein duplicates are merged, each entry listing the most common genes and DNA. This sample holds roughly 500,000 distinct CDR3 sequences; roughly a third were observed only once. Roughly 16% of the sample comes from the top ten. No antigen is known for these receptors. The treatment or condition label of this sample denotes: in vitro stimulation with specific CMV peptide epitopes to enrich CMV-specific T cells. The sample was cultured PBMCs, taken from culture after CMV antigen stimulation. These receptors all come from a human donor in good health (CMV status not recorded). Some clones in this sample may be carry-over from other donors' samples.

This clonotype was seen only a few times. This sequence joins TRBV28 and TRBJ2-5, with 8 bases aligning to TRBD1. Germline V gives CDR1 MDHEN, CDR2 SYDVKM. V was clipped by 6 bases and J by 3 bases; unmatched bases: 9. The CDR3 loop spans 15 amino acids. The CDR3 nucleotides are TGTGCCAGCAGCCTCGGACAGGGTTGGAAAGAGACCCAGTACTTC. Translation gives CASSLGQGWKETQYF.

This clonotype was counted between two and nine times. The chain combines TRBV12-3 or TRBV12-4 with TRBJ1-5; the D is unclear. The V end was cut by 5 bases, the J end by 0 bases, with 14 bases between. The CDR3 totals 16 residues. The CDR3 sequence is CASSPSGSVSNQPQHF. The CDR3 bases are TGTGCCAGCAGTCCCTCGGGGTCGGTTAGCAATCAGCCCCAGCATTTT.

Only a few counts were recorded for this clonotype. CDR3 amino acids: CASSPGSTRGNEQFF. DNA for the CDR3: TGTGCCAGCTCACCGGGGTCTACTCGGGGAAATGAGCAGTTCTTC. V and J are TRBV18 and TRBJ2-1, with a tentative D call TRBD2 (5 bases). The CDR3 extends over 15 amino acids. Trimming stripped 3 bases from V and 7 bases from J, with 16 bases between. The germline gives CDR1 KGHSH, CDR2 LQKENI.

The gene calls are TRBV19 and TRBJ2-7; maybe TRBD1 (5 bases). Per the germline V gene, CDR1 is LNHDA and CDR2 is SQIVND (reference sequence). The CDR3 consists of 14 residues. The V end was cut by 5 bases, the J end by 6 bases, with 17 bases between. The CDR3 is CASSPSWGLAEQYV. The CDR3 DNA reads TGTGCCAGTAGTCCAAGTTGGGGCTTAGCCGAGCAGTACGTC.

V is TRBV4-3 and J is TRBJ2-5; 8 bases agree with TRBD2. Germline CDR1 and CDR2: LGHNA and YSLEER. V shed 0 bases and J 3 bases; nucleotides not matched to a gene: 6. This CDR3 contains 16 residues. DNA of the CDR3: TGCGCCAGCAGCCAAGAGGGACTAGTGGGAAAAGAGACCCAGTACTTC. Protein product: CASSQEGLVGKETQYF.

This clonotype was recorded at least ten times. The chain joins TRBV9 to TRBJ1-3; D ambiguous. The CDR3 spans 14 residues. Germline V gives CDR1 SGDLS, CDR2 YYNGEE. Trimming stripped 3 bases from V and 8 bases from J, with 15 bases between. The CDR3 nucleotides are TGTGCCAGCAGCGCCGGCTTGGCAGGACACACCATATATTTT. Amino acids: CASSAGLAGHTIYF.

The chain uses TRBV12-3 or TRBV12-4 and TRBJ2-5; weak D call: TRBD1 (6 bases). CDR3 size: 15 residues. Trimming stripped 6 bases from V and 5 bases from J, with 19 bases between. Written as DNA, the CDR3 is TGTGCCAGCAGCTACCAGGCGGAAGGACAGGAGACCCAGTACTTC. Protein product: CASSYQAEGQETQYF.

The chain is built from TRBV2 and TRBJ2-7; 12 bases agree with TRBD2. Germline lookup yields CDR1 SNHLY and CDR2 FYNNEI. V gave up 4 bases and J gave up 0 bases; unmatched junction bases: 4. The CDR3 has 16 residues. The CDR3 nucleotides read TGTGCCAGCAGTGCAGGACTAGCGGGAAGCTCCTACGAGCAGTACTTC. It encodes CASSAGLAGSSYEQYF.

In this sample, this clonotype turned up a few times. The chain uses TRBV7-3 and TRBJ2-3; 13 bases are shared with TRBD2. The germline CDR1 and CDR2 sequences are SGHTA and FQGTGA. This CDR3 region has 18 residues. V was pared by 4 bases and J by 2 bases, with 9 bases of the junction left unmatched. The CDR3 reads CASSSGLAGVSPTDTQYF. The CDR3 DNA reads TGTGCCAGCAGCTCCGGACTAGCGGGAGTCTCACCCACAGATACGCAGTATTTT.

In its sample, this clonotype was seen a few times. The chain couples TRBV20-1 to TRBJ1-1, with unresolved D. Between the trimmed V and J ends, which lost 2 bases and 0 bases, there was a span of 7 bases. Germline V gene data show CDR1 as DFQATT and CDR2 as SNEGSKA (reference sequence). The length of the CDR3 is 13 residues. CDR3 residues: CSARRQLNTEAFF. Written as DNA, the CDR3 is TGCAGTGCTAGACGGCAGTTGAACACTGAAGCTTTCTTT.

This sequence joins TRBV11-2 and TRBJ1-1; TRBD1 might be the D (5 bases). The germline V gene has CDR1 SGHAT and CDR2 FQNNGV. Trimming removed 2 bases from V and 3 bases from J, with 10 bases in between. CDR3 length: 14 amino acids. CDR3 nucleotide sequence: TGTGCCAGCAGCTTAATGGCGGGGGACACTGAAGCTTTCTTT. Its protein product is CASSLMAGDTEAFF.

The chain recombines TRBV12-3 or TRBV12-4 with TRBJ2-7; 13 bases fit TRBD2. The CDR3 contains 16 residues. V dropped 6 bases and J dropped 4; count of bases not matched to a gene: 9. CDR3 region: CASSQGLAGSLYEQYF. For the CDR3, the DNA is TGTGCCAGCAGCCAGGGACTAGCGGGATCCCTATACGAGCAGTACTTC.

This clonotype has only a few counts. The rearrangement joins TRBV6-5 to TRBJ2-1; 7 bases line up with TRBD2. The J segment lost 10 bases and the V segment lost 0 bases, leaving 12 bases of the junction unmatched. The CDR3 has 16 residues. Germline CDR1 reads MNHEY; CDR2 reads SVGAGI. CDR3 amino acids: CASSYSGGEGFWEQFF. DNA of the CDR3: TGTGCCAGCAGTTACTCGGGGGGGGAGGGCTTTTGGGAGCAGTTCTTC.

This clonotype occurred a few times. This chain connects TRBV7-9 to TRBJ2-3; 7 nucleotides line up with TRBD2. Looked up from germline, CDR1 is SEHNR and CDR2 is FQNEAQ (reference sequence). Trimming at V came to 2 bases and at J to 11 bases, leaving 4 bases not matched to a gene. This CDR3 spans 12 amino acids. Written as DNA, the CDR3 is TGTGCCAGCAGCTTACTGGCGGGAGTGCAGTATTTT. It codes for CASSLLAGVQYF.

In its sample, this clonotype was seen a few times. The rearrangement links TRBV20-1 to TRBJ1-5; a weak D match, TRBD1 (5 bases). V was pared by 3 bases and J by 3 bases, with 12 bases between. The CDR3 runs 14 residues. CDR1 and CDR2 (germline): DFQATT, SNEGSKA (reference sequence). The CDR3 sequence: CSASSRGYNQPQHF. The CDR3 region has the DNA TGCAGTGCTAGCAGTCGGGGGTACAATCAGCCCCAGCATTTT.

This clonotype showed up just a few times. The chain has TRBV7-8 and TRBJ2-5; TRBD2 is a possible D gene (6 bases). The CDR3 is 13 amino acids. Germline V gives CDR1 SGHVS, CDR2 FQNEAQ. Trimming cost V 11 bases and J 3 bases, with 16 bases left between them. The CDR3: CAERAGWEETQYF. The CDR3 DNA reads TGTGCCGAGCGGGCGGGTTGGGAAGAGACCCAGTACTTC.

This clonotype was recorded at least ten times. CDR3 amino acids: CASSLGLAGALYTQYF. For the CDR3, the DNA is TGTGCCAGCAGCTTGGGACTAGCGGGAGCCTTATATACGCAGTATTTT. The chain carries TRBV7-2 and TRBJ2-3; 14 nucleotides match TRBD2. The CDR3 is made up of 16 amino acids. CDR1 and CDR2 (germline): SGHTA, FQGNSA. V gave up 3 bases and J gave up 7 bases; unmatched junction bases: 6.

This chain joins TRBV5-6 and TRBJ2-1, with 8 bases fitting TRBD2. This CDR3 spans 15 amino acids. Germline loops: CDR1 SGHDT, CDR2 YYEEEE. J was trimmed by 3 bases and V by 5 bases; bases with no gene match: 7. The CDR3: CASSHSGANYNEQFF. CDR3 bases: TGTGCCAGCAGTCATAGCGGGGCCAACTACAATGAGCAGTTCTTC.

CDR3 sequence (DNA): TGTGCCAGCAGTTTTCGACATGTTGGGCAAGAGACCCAGTACTTC. Encoded protein: CASSFRHVGQETQYF. This chain links TRBV27 with TRBJ2-5, with D hard to call. This CDR3 is 15 amino acids long. Germline lookup yields CDR1 MNHEY and CDR2 SMNVEV (reference sequence). Trimming pared 3 bases from V and 2 bases from J, leaving 13 bases between.

V and J are TRBV5-4 and TRBJ2-1, with TRBD2 as a possible D gene (5 bases). Trimming removed 5 bases from V and 6 bases from J, with 9 bases in between. This CDR3 has 12 residues. Germline CDR1 SGHNT, CDR2 YYREEE (reference sequence). DNA for the CDR3: TGTGCCAGCAGGGACTTTGTCAATGAGCAGTTCTTC. Translating gives CASRDFVNEQFF.

The V call is TRBV9, the J call TRBJ2-3; D gene ambiguous. The ends were cut back, 0 bases at V and 1 base at J, with 18 bases in the middle. The CDR3 has 18 residues. Germline V gene lookup returns CDR1 SGDLS and CDR2 YYNGEE. The CDR3 bases are TGTGCCAGCAGCGTAGAAGGGTTACAAGGAGCCCGCACAGATACGCAGTATTTT. Translated: CASSVEGLQGARTDTQYF.

V usage is TRBV7-2 and J usage is TRBJ2-3; 14 bases map to TRBD2. Germline V gives CDR1 SGHTA, CDR2 FQGNSA. This CDR3 is built from 17 residues. Trimming at V came to 4 bases and at J to 3 bases, leaving 6 bases not matched to a gene. In DNA form, the CDR3 reads TGTGCCAGCAGCTCGGGGACTAGCGGGAGTCGGACAGATACGCAGTATTTT. Residues: CASSSGTSGSRTDTQYF.

This clonotype was counted a few times. V gene TRBV12-3 or TRBV12-4 combines with J gene TRBJ2-3; D gene ambiguous. V gave up 5 bases and J gave up 4 bases, with 13 bases separating them. This CDR3 is 14 amino acids long. The CDR3 here is CASSRNQSPDTQYF. The CDR3 region has the DNA TGTGCCAGCAGTCGCAACCAGAGTCCAGATACGCAGTATTTT.

This clonotype occurred a few times. Here the CDR3 reads CASSSVAGGAFSYNEQFF. The CDR3 region has the DNA TGTGCCAGCAGCTCCGTAGCGGGAGGGGCCTTCTCCTACAATGAGCAGTTCTTC. The chain is built from TRBV7-4 and TRBJ2-1, with TRBD2 matching over 11 bases. This CDR3 spans 18 amino acids. Germline CDR1 SGHVT, CDR2 SQSDAQ. Trimming took 4 bases from V and 0 from J; bases not matched to a gene: 8.

The CDR3 sequence: CASSPSGQGVGTEAFF. The CDR3 region has the DNA TGCGCCAGCAGCCCCTCGGGCCAGGGGGTGGGCACTGAAGCTTTCTTT. The J gene is TRBJ1-1, the V gene TRBV5-1, with 7 positions matching TRBD1. Germline-derived CDR1 and CDR2 are SGHRS and YFSETQ. V was pared by 4 bases and J by 4 bases, with 13 bases of the junction left unmatched. The CDR3 covers 16 residues.

This clonotype was counted between two and nine times. V is TRBV5-6 and J is TRBJ1-2; 8 nucleotides align to TRBD1. The J segment lost 4 bases and the V segment lost 4 bases, leaving 9 bases of the junction unmatched. The germline CDR1 and CDR2 sequences are SGHDT and YYEEEE. The CDR3 sequence is 15 residues long. The CDR3 nucleotides are TGTGCCAGCAGCCCACTGGACAGGGATGGCTATGGCTACACCTTC. Amino acids: CASSPLDRDGYGYTF.

This clonotype was observed a few times. The chain links TRBV7-8 to TRBJ2-3; D is ambiguous. Germline V gene sequence: CDR1 SGHVS, CDR2 FQNEAQ. CDR3 length equals 14 residues. V was trimmed by 0 bases and J by 4 bases, leaving 8 bases between them. The CDR3: CASSLATWADTQYF. The CDR3 DNA follows: TGTGCCAGCAGCTTAGCAACATGGGCAGATACGCAGTATTTT.

This clonotype was observed a handful of times. The chain carries TRBV6-1 and TRBJ1-5; D ambiguous. V lost 7 bases, J lost 1 base, and 5 bases lay in between. The CDR3 length is 12 residues. CDR1 is MNHNS, CDR2 SASEGT, per germline. The CDR3 bases are TGTGCCAGCAAGGCCAGCAATCAGCCCCAGCATTTT. Encoded protein: CASKASNQPQHF.

The chain has TRBV12-3 or TRBV12-4 and TRBJ1-1; D not certain. V gave up 2 bases and J gave up 1 base, with 8 bases separating them. The length of the CDR3 is 14 residues. The CDR3 spells CASSLLPSNTEAFF. The CDR3 DNA is TGTGCCAGCAGTTTACTACCTTCGAACACTGAAGCTTTCTTT.

The chain combines TRBV19 with TRBJ2-5; D uncertain. The CDR3 runs 13 residues. V was shortened by 4 bases and J by 4 bases, with 10 bases between the two germline ends. Germline lookup yields CDR1 LNHDA and CDR2 SQIVND (reference sequence). The CDR3 region is CASSTSQLETQYF. CDR3 nucleotide sequence: TGTGCCAGTAGTACATCACAGTTAGAGACCCAGTACTTC.

In this sample, this clonotype turned up once. This may stem from a read error, because a much larger clone lies one nucleotide away. This CDR3 is missing its conserved last phenylalanine or tryptophan, likely due to a read error. This chain uses TRBV7-3 with TRBJ2-4; TRBD1 agrees at 8 bases. Germline lookup yields CDR1 SGHTA and CDR2 FQGTGA. This CDR3 region has 14 residues. V shed 2 bases and J 7 bases; nucleotides not matched to a gene: 4. The CDR3 sequence is CASSLGWTGNIQYL. The CDR3 DNA is TGTGCCAGCAGCTTAGGGTGGACAGGGAACATTCAGTACCTC.

This sequence joins TRBV12-3 or TRBV12-4 and TRBJ2-7; no firm D call. The CDR3 has 13 amino acids. V lost 1 base, J lost 5 bases, and 9 bases lay in between. The CDR3 DNA is TGTGCCAGCAGTTTAGTAGGTTGGGACGAGCAGTACGTC. As protein: CASSLVGWDEQYV.